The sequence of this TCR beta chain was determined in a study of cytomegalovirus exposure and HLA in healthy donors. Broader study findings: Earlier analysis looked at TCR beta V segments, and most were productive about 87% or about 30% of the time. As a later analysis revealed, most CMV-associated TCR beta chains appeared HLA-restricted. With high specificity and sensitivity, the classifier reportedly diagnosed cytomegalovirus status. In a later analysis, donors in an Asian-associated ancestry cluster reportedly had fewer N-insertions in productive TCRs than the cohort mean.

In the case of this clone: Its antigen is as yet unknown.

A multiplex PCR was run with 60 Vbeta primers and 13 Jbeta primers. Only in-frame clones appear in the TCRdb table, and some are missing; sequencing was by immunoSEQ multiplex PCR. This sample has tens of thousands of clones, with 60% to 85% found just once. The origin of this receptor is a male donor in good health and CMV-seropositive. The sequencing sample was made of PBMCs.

The CDR3 protein is CASSRDSNQPQHF. The CDR3 DNA reads as TGTGCCAGCAGTAGGGACAGTAATCAGCCCCAGCATTTT. The chain combines TRBV6-4 with TRBJ1-5, with 7 bases that match TRBD1. After removal of 5 bases from V and 4 bases from J, the junction contained 2 bases not matched to a gene. The CDR3 covers 13 residues. Germline V gives CDR1 MRHNA, CDR2 SNTAGT.